This T cell receptor beta chain was documented in a study of blood T cells in healthy people across ages (dated by TCRdb to the mid-2010s). In the study overall: In model experiments, template switching captured about one uniquely barcoded TCR beta cDNA molecule for every two T cells. The donors were split into four age groups: young (average roughly 15 years), middle-aged (39), aged (approximately 60) and long-lived (over 80). To track age-related changes in TCR beta repertoire diversity, the study relied on deep sequencing normalized with unique cDNA molecular identifiers. Two additional independent replicas of 1 million unique cDNA reads from the same blood draw were analyzed for two donors (one aged 18 to 29 and one aged 80 or older). Study-level results and caveats: There was a strong correlation between observed TCR beta diversity and the percentage of naive T cells measured by flow cytometry. Estimates of total diversity based on one million sequenced T cells were considered lower bounds and underestimates. As age increased, observed TCR beta diversity per million T cells dropped in a roughly linear way, and a significant reduction was already evident by age 40. Because the CMV infection status of the donors was unknown, age-related changes in expanded clonotypes may potentially have been confounded. Since profiling was done on bulk unsorted PBMCs, naive and antigen-experienced compartments could not be conclusively compared. Compared with the aged group, more naive CD4+ T cells, fewer expanded clones and increased TCR diversity were shown by the long-lived group, suggesting age selection.

From the cysteine through the phenylalanine, the CDR3 covers 14 amino acids. Just CDR3 DNA is preserved here, 42 bases in frame from base 1. According to the germline V gene (reference sequence), CDR1 reads DFQATT and CDR2 reads SNEGSKA. This clonotype was found a few times. Its binding antigen is unknown. Base qualities are not provided; no much larger clone lies one nucleotide away. Donors were 30 to 45 systemically healthy Caucasian individuals from Russia aged 6 to 90 years. Each donor gave 8 to 10 milliliters of peripheral blood, drawn into EDTA-treated Vacutainer tubes. PBMCs were isolated by Ficoll-Paque density-gradient centrifugation, with at least 6 million obtained per sample. Trizol reagent was used to extract total RNA from PBMCs, with at least 5.5 micrograms per sample. The percentages of naive CD45RAhigh/CD27high T cells were determined by flow cytometry on a PBMC aliquot from every donor.

The receptor library was made with 5' RACE. TCRdb lists the instrument as Illumina HiSeq 2500. A second PCR of about 7 to 12 cycles was run with a J-beta primer mix and a sample-barcoded 5' primer. Each TCR beta cDNA molecule received a unique molecular identifier from a template-switch 5' adaptor carrying 12 random nucleotides. Each sample yielded at least 3 million CDR3-containing paired-end reads. The Mint cDNA synthesis kit, primed by a TRBC-specific oligonucleotide, was used to synthesize first-strand cDNA from all RNA. All cDNA was treated with uracil-DNA glycosylase and then went through a first 18-cycle PCR with the universal primers M1SS and BC2_uni_R. As for the authors' bioinformatics: For normalization, 1 million high-quality reads were randomly selected from each sample, with every read carrying a distinct molecular identifier. Instead of being binned into consensus sequences, reads with shared molecular identifiers were discarded. MiTCR, set to a Q25 quality threshold and the strictest error-elimination algorithm, was used for CDR3 identification, clonotype clustering and error correction. A nonparametric unseen species model using Euler transformation provided a lower-bound estimate of total TCR beta diversity. Starting from the raw public reads, TCRdb applied fastp trimming at Q25, assembled clones with MiXCR and retained in-frame beta chains. Every entry covers one CDR3 protein and lists the most common genes and DNA from its rows. TCRdb assigned the V and J calls; the authors' analysis was not used. This sample gives 1 million or so distinct CDR3 sequences in total; 25% of them show up just once. Approximately 0.7% of the sample lies in the top ten.

The same sample was also studied in work on T cells of mothers and their children. The second publication reports: Donors were nine systemically healthy Caucasian individuals: three mothers and their six children. cDNA synthesis used all of the extracted RNA, with 1.5 ug of RNA in each 15 ul reaction. In the second PCR, sample barcodes and 2-4 random nucleotides were introduced via the M1S primer. More than 8.5 million TCR beta CDR3 reads were obtained from each mother, and some 3 million reads were obtained from each child. TCR recombination output is similarly shaped by thymic selection in related and unrelated pairs, with a minor effect exerted by inherited differences. Normalized repertoire overlap was always found to be slightly, but never significantly, higher in related mother-child pairs than in unrelated mother-child pairs. No persistent microchimeric T cell clones were detected, at a sensitivity of approximately 110 clones per million clonotypes. Deep NGS was used in the study to compare the TCR beta repertoires of mothers and children and to look for features that separate related mother-child pairs from unrelated individuals. Mothers averaged approximately 41 +/- 4 years of age and children averaged around 10 +/- 4 years. Libraries were sequenced on Illumina HiSeq 2000 with 100+100 nt paired-end reads after adapter ligation with NEBNext reagents. To avoid cross-contamination, the mother libraries and the child libraries were prepared a month apart and sequenced in separate runs. For each donor, between 500,000 and 2,000,000 distinct TCR beta clonotypes were identified. Naive TCR beta clonotypes were estimated from low-frequency clonotypes matched to each donor's FACS-determined naive share, without sorting.

The sample comprised blood. The TCR sequence derives from a girl aged 2 to 10 in good health. The V and J segments used are TRBV20-1 and TRBJ2-7, and TRBD2 may be the D gene, going by 5 matching bases. The CDR3 is CRPREAPSSYEQYF. The DNA sequence reads TGCAGGCCTCGGGAAGCGCCGAGCTCCTACGAGCAGTACTTC.